These T cell receptor beta chains were read from a single sample in a study of CD8 T cells in Susac syndrome. TCRdb analysed the immunoSEQ multiplex PCR reads with MiXCR anew, one entry per CDR3 protein. The sample carries more than 150,000 distinct CDR3 sequences, roughly 94% recorded once. The sample taken for sequencing was CD8+ T cells from PBMCs. All receptors come from a human donor with Susac syndrome. Both conserved end residues are part of each CDR3. A D gene is named only where the DNA matches it firmly. Size is omitted from some rows. Given values are once, few, many or a class for expanded clones.

V: TRBV2; size: NA; J: TRBJ2-7; D: NA; CDR3: CASRIQGGLLDEQYF; DNA: TGTGCCAGCAGGATACAGGGAGGACTCCTCGACGAGCAGTACTTC
V: TRBV9; size: NA; J: TRBJ2-2; D: NA; CDR3: CASSVLDVGPGELFF; DNA: TGTGCCAGCAGCGTACTAGATGTCGGACCCGGGGAGCTGTTTTTT
V: TRBV7-2; size: NA; J: TRBJ2-3; D: TRBD2; CDR3: CASSLVAGGLDTQYF; DNA: TGTGCCAGCAGCTTGGTGGCGGGAGGTTTAGATACGCAGTATTTT
V: TRBV4-1; size: NA; J: TRBJ1-5; D: TRBD1; CDR3: CASSLTGSGQPQHF; DNA: TGCGCCAGCAGCCTGACAGGGTCGGGTCAGCCCCAGCATTTT
V: TRBV7-2; size: NA; J: TRBJ2-7; D: NA; CDR3: CASSHSWGDYEQYF; DNA: TGTGCCAGCAGCCACTCTTGGGGGGATTACGAGCAGTACTTC
V: TRBV6-2/TRBV6-3; size: NA; J: TRBJ2-5; D: NA; CDR3: CASSSTVETQYF; DNA: TGTGCCAGCAGTTCGACCGTGGAGACCCAGTACTTC
V: TRBV7-9; size: NA; J: TRBJ1-4; D: TRBD1; CDR3: CASSFDRGQEKLFF; DNA: TGTGCCAGCAGCTTCGACAGGGGGCAGGAAAAACTGTTTTTT
V: TRBV7-9; size: NA; J: TRBJ2-5; D: TRBD2; CDR3: CAGGLAGNQETQYF; DNA: TGTGCCGGGGGACTAGCGGGGAACCAAGAGACCCAGTACTTC
V: TRBV5-6; size: NA; J: TRBJ2-7; D: TRBD2; CDR3: CASSRGGSYEQYF; DNA: TGTGCCAGCAGCCGGGGGGGCTCCTACGAGCAGTACTTC
V: TRBV2; size: NA; J: TRBJ2-1; D: NA; CDR3: CASKVGGNNEQFF; DNA: TGTGCCAGCAAAGTTGGGGGAAACAATGAGCAGTTCTTC
V: TRBV12-3/TRBV12-4; size: NA; J: TRBJ1-2; D: NA; CDR3: CASSLNPGGQGGYTF; DNA: TGTGCCAGCAGTTTAAATCCCGGGGGTCAGGGGGGCTACACCTTC
V: TRBV4-1; size: NA; J: TRBJ2-7; D: TRBD1; CDR3: CASSQEMAGGSYEQYF; DNA: TGCGCCAGCAGCCAAGAGATGGCAGGGGGATCCTACGAGCAGTACTTC
V: TRBV5-6; size: NA; J: TRBJ2-7; D: NA; CDR3: CASSSGVVEQYF; DNA: TGTGCCAGCAGCTCAGGGGTCGTCGAGCAGTACTTC
V: TRBV12-5; size: NA; J: TRBJ1-1; D: NA; CDR3: CASGRTDSYTEAFF; DNA: TGTGCTAGTGGGAGAACCGACAGTTACACTGAAGCTTTCTTT
V: TRBV23-1; size: NA; J: TRBJ1-2; D: NA; CDR3: CASSDPGHGYTF; DNA: TGCGCCAGCAGTGACCCAGGTCATGGCTACACCTTC
V: TRBV6-1; size: NA; J: TRBJ2-3; D: TRBD2; CDR3: CASSEGAGGLDFTDTQYF; DNA: TGTGCCAGCAGTGAGGGGGCGGGGGGGCTGGATTTCACAGATACGCAGTATTTT
V: TRBV7-9; size: NA; J: TRBJ2-3; D: TRBD2; CDR3: CASSQTNLGLAELTQYF; DNA: TGTGCCAGCAGCCAAACCAACTTGGGACTAGCGGAGCTTACGCAGTATTTT
V: TRBV5-6; size: NA; J: TRBJ2-1; D: NA; CDR3: CASSFVESYNEQFF; DNA: TGTGCCAGCAGCTTTGTAGAGTCCTACAATGAGCAGTTCTTC
V: TRBV13; size: NA; J: TRBJ2-7; D: TRBD2; CDR3: CASSLDSRGAYEQYF; DNA: TGTGCCAGCAGCTTAGATTCGCGGGGGGCCTACGAGCAGTACTTC
V: TRBV28; size: NA; J: TRBJ2-7; D: TRBD2; CDR3: CAVGRAYEQYF; DNA: TGTGCCGTAGGGAGGGCTTACGAGCAGTACTTC
V: TRBV12-3/TRBV12-4; size: NA; J: TRBJ1-4; D: TRBD1; CDR3: CASSMWTGKLFF; DNA: TGTGCCAGCAGTATGTGGACAGGCAAACTGTTTTTT
V: TRBV5-1; size: NA; J: TRBJ2-5; D: TRBD2; CDR3: CASSLENSGGETQYF; DNA: TGCGCCAGCAGCTTGGAGAATAGCGGGGGAGAGACCCAGTACTTC
V: TRBV4-1; size: once; J: TRBJ2-2; D: TRBD2; CDR3: CASSQVTAGVHNRELFF; DNA: TGCGCCAGCAGCCAAGTAACGGCGGGAGTTCACAACCGGGAGCTGTTTTTT
V: TRBV24-1; size: NA; J: TRBJ2-2; D: TRBD2; CDR3: CATSPGLAGLEVGELFF; DNA: TGTGCCACCAGCCCCGGACTAGCGGGGTTAGAGGTTGGGGAGCTGTTTTTT
V: TRBV6-5; size: NA; J: TRBJ1-1; D: TRBD1; CDR3: CASSPRDRDPEAFF; DNA: TGTGCCAGCAGTCCCCGGGACAGGGACCCTGAAGCTTTCTTT
V: TRBV27; size: NA; J: TRBJ1-1; D: NA; CDR3: CASSLSNLRVQAFF; DNA: TGTGCCAGCAGTTTATCGAATCTTAGGGTCCAAGCTTTCTTT
V: TRBV12-3/TRBV12-4; size: NA; J: TRBJ2-7; D: TRBD1; CDR3: CASSAPGQKTYEQYF; DNA: TGTGCCAGCAGTGCACCGGGACAGAAAACCTACGAGCAGTACTTC
V: TRBV7-9; size: NA; J: TRBJ2-3; D: NA; CDR3: CASSLGAAEDTQYF; DNA: TGTGCCAGCAGCTTAGGAGCCGCTGAAGATACGCAGTATTTT
V: TRBV7-2; size: NA; J: TRBJ2-7; D: TRBD2; CDR3: CATRGRPGLALSEQYF; DNA: TGTGCCACCCGAGGACGTCCGGGACTAGCTCTTTCGGAGCAGTACTTC
V: TRBV15; size: NA; J: TRBJ2-7; D: TRBD1; CDR3: CATSRANPGGEQYF; DNA: TGTGCCACCAGCAGAGCGAACCCAGGGGGCGAGCAGTACTTC
V: TRBV28; size: NA; J: TRBJ2-7; D: NA; CDR3: CASSARVGYEQYF; DNA: TGTGCCAGCAGTGCACGCGTAGGTTACGAGCAGTACTTC
V: TRBV5-1; size: NA; J: TRBJ2-5; D: TRBD1; CDR3: CASSPGTGTRETQYF; DNA: TGCGCCAGCAGCCCCGGGACAGGGACCCGAGAGACCCAGTACTTC
V: TRBV11-2; size: once; J: TRBJ2-7; D: NA; CDR3: CASSPRPLEQYF; DNA: TGTGCCAGCAGCCCCCGACCCCTCGAGCAGTACTTC
V: TRBV3-1; size: NA; J: TRBJ1-2; D: NA; CDR3: CASSHGGRGGYTF; DNA: TGTGCCAGCAGCCACGGGGGGAGAGGTGGCTACACCTTC
V: TRBV9; size: NA; J: TRBJ1-1; D: TRBD1; CDR3: CASSRTTGDTEAFF; DNA: TGTGCCAGCAGCCGAACGACAGGGGACACTGAAGCTTTCTTT
V: TRBV7-3; size: NA; J: TRBJ2-5; D: NA; CDR3: CASSLTLGTQETQYF; DNA: TGTGCCAGCAGCTTAACGTTAGGCACACAAGAGACCCAGTACTTC
V: TRBV30; size: NA; J: TRBJ1-1; D: NA; CDR3: CAWRDTLGTEAFF; DNA: TGTGCCTGGAGGGACACCCTCGGGACTGAAGCTTTCTTT
V: TRBV28; size: NA; J: TRBJ2-5; D: NA; CDR3: CASSPLAGDAFETQYF; DNA: TGTGCCAGCAGTCCCCTGGCAGGGGATGCTTTTGAGACCCAGTACTTC
V: TRBV3-1; size: NA; J: TRBJ2-7; D: TRBD2; CDR3: CASSHGGLAGHRGSYF; DNA: TGTGCCAGCAGCCACGGGGGACTAGCGGGACACCGGGGTTCGTACTTC
V: TRBV27; size: NA; J: TRBJ2-7; D: NA; CDR3: CASSVGTRYEQYF; DNA: TGTGCCAGCAGTGTAGGGACCCGCTACGAGCAGTACTTC
V: TRBV2; size: NA; J: TRBJ1-5; D: NA; CDR3: CASRKRTGITNQPQHF; DNA: TGTGCCAGCAGAAAACGAACAGGGATTACCAATCAGCCCCAGCATTTT
V: TRBV9; size: NA; J: TRBJ2-1; D: NA; CDR3: CASSEEGYNEQFF; DNA: TGTGCCAGCAGCGAGGAGGGTTACAATGAGCAGTTCTTC
V: TRBV6-5; size: once; J: TRBJ2-5; D: NA; CDR3: CASSTPGGVEETQYF; DNA: TGTGCCAGCAGTACCCCGGGGGGCGTAGAGGAGACCCAGTACTTC
V: TRBV7-8; size: once; J: TRBJ2-3; D: TRBD2; CDR3: CASSLFMVGRRVPDTQYF; DNA: TGTGCCAGCAGCTTGTTTATGGTCGGGAGGCGAGTCCCAGATACGCAGTATTTT
V: TRBV12-3/TRBV12-4; size: NA; J: TRBJ2-5; D: NA; CDR3: CATSRYQETQYF; DNA: TGTGCCACCAGCAGATACCAAGAGACCCAGTACTTC
V: TRBV2; size: once; J: TRBJ2-1; D: TRBD2; CDR3: CASERGVGYNEQFF; DNA: TGTGCCAGCGAGCGGGGGGTGGGCTACAATGAGCAGTTCTTC
V: TRBV9; size: NA; J: TRBJ1-1; D: NA; CDR3: CASSSHEGDTEAFF; DNA: TGTGCCAGCAGCTCCCACGAAGGGGACACTGAAGCTTTCTTT
V: TRBV6-6; size: NA; J: TRBJ2-7; D: NA; CDR3: CASAPGTILYEQYF; DNA: TGTGCCAGCGCCCCCGGGACAATCCTTTACGAGCAGTACTTC